These T cell receptor beta chains were read from a single sample in a study of shared clonotypes between healthy human individuals. Repertoires were generated with immunoSEQ multiplex PCR, while TCRdb's copy carries only in-frame clones and drops some. The profile covers 950,000 to 1,200,000 clones, with about 80% appearing a single time and 0.89% taken by the ten largest. Sequenced: memory CD4+ T cells from PBMCs. Source of these receptors: a man in his late teens or twenties in good health. Some clones in this sample may be carry-over from other donors' samples. Both conserved end residues are part of each CDR3. Each record gives: CDR3 protein, CDR3 DNA, CDR3 length, clone size, V gene, D gene, J gene. The D gene is left open where the match is weak. Clone size is given for some rows only: seen once, a few or many times, or a class if the clone is expanded.

CDR3aa: CASSLVYQDPSTDTQYF
CDR3nt: TGTGCCAGCAGCTTGGTTTACCAGGACCCGAGCACAGATACGCAGTATTTT
len: 17
abundance: -
v_gene: TRBV5-6
d_gene: -
j_gene: TRBJ2-3

CDR3aa: CASSFSPSVGETQYF
CDR3nt: TGCGCCAGCAGCTTTTCCCCTAGCGTCGGGGAGACCCAGTACTTC
len: 15
abundance: -
v_gene: TRBV5-1
d_gene: -
j_gene: TRBJ2-5

CDR3aa: CASSYRDRRNEQFF
CDR3nt: TGTGCCAGCAGTTACCGGGACCGTCGGAATGAGCAGTTCTTC
len: 14
abundance: -
v_gene: TRBV6-5
d_gene: -
j_gene: TRBJ2-1

CDR3aa: CASSFDRGYYEQYF
CDR3nt: TGTGCCAGCAGCTTTGACAGGGGATACTACGAGCAGTACTTC
len: 14
abundance: -
v_gene: TRBV7-2
d_gene: TRBD1
j_gene: TRBJ2-7

CDR3aa: CASSVGASASNEQFF
CDR3nt: TGTGCCAGCAGCGTAGGGGCTAGCGCAAGTAATGAGCAGTTCTTC
len: 15
abundance: -
v_gene: TRBV9
d_gene: -
j_gene: TRBJ2-1

CDR3aa: CASSSPRGRHRGQETQYF
CDR3nt: TGTGCCAGCAGTTCCCCGAGGGGCAGACATCGAGGCCAAGAGACCCAGTACTTC
len: 18
abundance: -
v_gene: TRBV11-2
d_gene: -
j_gene: TRBJ2-5

CDR3aa: CASSPRVAGGQNDEQFF
CDR3nt: TGCGCCAGCAGCCCCCGGGTAGCGGGAGGCCAAAATGATGAGCAGTTCTTC
len: 17
abundance: -
v_gene: TRBV5-1
d_gene: TRBD2
j_gene: TRBJ2-1

CDR3aa: CASSSSGTEGKLFF
CDR3nt: TGTGCCAGCAGCTCTTCCGGGACAGAGGGAAAACTGTTTTTT
len: 14
abundance: -
v_gene: TRBV5-6
d_gene: TRBD1
j_gene: TRBJ1-4

CDR3aa: CASNEPGQKYNEQFF
CDR3nt: TGTGCCAGCAACGAACCGGGACAGAAATACAATGAGCAGTTCTTC
len: 15
abundance: -
v_gene: TRBV27
d_gene: TRBD1
j_gene: TRBJ2-1

CDR3aa: CASSPGGDRGFYEQYF
CDR3nt: TGTGCCAGCAGCCCTGGTGGGGACAGGGGTTTCTACGAGCAGTACTTC
len: 16
abundance: few
v_gene: TRBV11-3
d_gene: TRBD1
j_gene: TRBJ2-7

CDR3aa: CASSFSSTGELFF
CDR3nt: TGTGCCAGCAGCTTTTCCAGCACCGGGGAGCTGTTTTTT
len: 13
abundance: -
v_gene: TRBV11-3
d_gene: -
j_gene: TRBJ2-2

CDR3aa: CASSLGTVQGEKLFF
CDR3nt: TGTGCCAGCAGCTTAGGAACGGTTCAGGGTGAAAAACTGTTTTTT
len: 15
abundance: -
v_gene: TRBV7-2
d_gene: -
j_gene: TRBJ1-4

CDR3aa: CASSPQLRGTEAFF
CDR3nt: TGTGCCAGCAGCCCCCAGTTGCGGGGAACTGAAGCTTTCTTT
len: 14
abundance: -
v_gene: TRBV9
d_gene: -
j_gene: TRBJ1-1

CDR3aa: CASREQGASYEQYF
CDR3nt: TGTGCCAGCCGGGAACAGGGGGCTTCGTACGAGCAGTACTTC
len: 14
abundance: -
v_gene: TRBV19
d_gene: TRBD1
j_gene: TRBJ2-7

CDR3aa: CASSSGTSGLYEQYF
CDR3nt: TGTGCCAGCAGTTCCGGGACTAGCGGGCTCTACGAGCAGTACTTC
len: 15
abundance: -
v_gene: TRBV6-5
d_gene: TRBD2
j_gene: TRBJ2-7

CDR3aa: CASSSSNTEAFF
CDR3nt: TGCGCCAGCAGCTCATCGAACACTGAAGCTTTCTTT
len: 12
abundance: -
v_gene: TRBV5-1
d_gene: -
j_gene: TRBJ1-1

CDR3aa: CSVENSDPTTYNEQFF
CDR3nt: TGCAGCGTTGAGAACAGTGATCCCACCACATACAATGAGCAGTTCTTC
len: 16
abundance: few
v_gene: TRBV29-1
d_gene: -
j_gene: TRBJ2-1

CDR3aa: CASSLEASGPYNEQFF
CDR3nt: TGCGCCAGCAGCCTCGAGGCTAGCGGACCCTACAATGAGCAGTTCTTC
len: 16
abundance: -
v_gene: TRBV5-1
d_gene: TRBD2
j_gene: TRBJ2-1

CDR3aa: CASNALAGNNEQFF
CDR3nt: TGTGCCAGCAACGCACTAGCGGGAAACAATGAGCAGTTCTTC
len: 14
abundance: many
v_gene: TRBV11-2
d_gene: TRBD2
j_gene: TRBJ2-1

CDR3aa: CASSQGGESSYEQYF
CDR3nt: TGTGCCAGCAGCCAAGGGGGGGAATCCAGCTACGAGCAGTACTTC
len: 15
abundance: -
v_gene: TRBV4-2
d_gene: -
j_gene: TRBJ2-7

CDR3aa: CASSKLAGDEQYF
CDR3nt: TGTGCCAGCTCTAAATTAGCGGGAGACGAGCAGTACTTC
len: 13
abundance: -
v_gene: TRBV18
d_gene: TRBD2
j_gene: TRBJ2-7

CDR3aa: CARINQPQHF
CDR3nt: TGCGCCAGGATTAATCAGCCCCAGCATTTT
len: 10
abundance: -
v_gene: TRBV10-1
d_gene: -
j_gene: TRBJ1-5

CDR3aa: CASSRYSGSGTDTQYF
CDR3nt: TGTGCCAGCTCACGCTATTCGGGGAGTGGGACAGATACGCAGTATTTT
len: 16
abundance: -
v_gene: TRBV18
d_gene: -
j_gene: TRBJ2-3

CDR3aa: CASSGTQSGANVLAF
CDR3nt: TGTGCCAGCAGTGGGACCCAGTCTGGGGCCAACGTCCTGGCTTTC
len: 15
abundance: few
v_gene: TRBV6-1
d_gene: -
j_gene: TRBJ2-6

CDR3aa: CASSDIQGGDEKLFF
CDR3nt: TGCGCCAGCAGCGATATACAGGGAGGGGATGAAAAACTGTTTTTT
len: 15
abundance: -
v_gene: TRBV5-1
d_gene: -
j_gene: TRBJ1-4

CDR3aa: CASSQGQLGYEQYF
CDR3nt: TGCGCCAGCAGCCAAGGACAGCTCGGTTACGAGCAGTACTTC
len: 14
abundance: -
v_gene: TRBV4-1
d_gene: -
j_gene: TRBJ2-7

CDR3aa: CASSVDANEQFF
CDR3nt: TGTGCCAGCAGCGTAGATGCGAATGAGCAGTTCTTC
len: 12
abundance: -
v_gene: TRBV9
d_gene: -
j_gene: TRBJ2-1